A selection of T cell receptor beta chains follows, all from one sample in a study of CD8 T cell repertoires and HIV-1 epitope variants. This table comes from immunoSEQ multiplex PCR, and its TCRdb copy is limited to in-frame clones, with some not included. The table shows tens of thousands of clones, with 60% to 80% occurring only once. Sequencing was performed on uncultured baseline CD8+ T cells from peripheral blood mononuclear cells (PBMCs). All receptors derive from a male donor with HIV. CDR3s include the opening cysteine and the closing phenylalanine or tryptophan. The D gene is left open where the match is weak. Clone sizes are given selectively: once, few, many, or a class where the clone is expanded.

v_gene	d_gene	j_gene	abundance	CDR3nt	CDR3aa
TRBV19	.	TRBJ1-1	.	TGTGCCAGTAGTACCCCACCCCGCAGGGCAAGGAACACTGAAGCTTTCTTT	CASSTPPRRARNTEAFF
TRBV7-9	.	TRBJ2-2	.	TGTGCTGAACTTTCAGGGGCTACCGGGGAGCTGTTTTTT	CAELSGATGELFF
TRBV19	.	TRBJ2-2	few	TGTGCCACCCGTAATTTCGTCACCGGGGAGCTGTTTTTT	CATRNFVTGELFF
TRBV5-6	.	TRBJ1-4	few	TGTGCCAGCAGCTTGGGAGCAACTAATGAAAAACTGTTTTTT	CASSLGATNEKLFF
TRBV7-9	TRBD1	TRBJ1-2	.	TGTGCCAGCAGCTTTGTGGGACAGGGGTCCTATGGCTACACCTTC	CASSFVGQGSYGYTF
TRBV29-1	.	TRBJ1-2	few	TGCAGCGTTGAATCCGGGGGACATGGCTACACCTTC	CSVESGGHGYTF
TRBV6-1	TRBD1	TRBJ1-6	.	TGTGCCAGCAGGGGTACAGGGGGCGATAATTCACCCCTCCACTTT	CASRGTGGDNSPLHF
TRBV7-6	.	TRBJ1-1	few	TGTGCCAGCAGTTTTGGGGGGGGCACTGAAGCTTTCTTT	CASSFGGGTEAFF
TRBV6-6	TRBD2	TRBJ2-7	.	TGTGCCAGCACCAGCGGGGGCCTCTCCTACGAGCAGTACTTC	CASTSGGLSYEQYF
TRBV15	.	TRBJ2-7	.	TGTGCCACCAGCAGAGATCTGACCCGTAATTACGAGCAGTACTTC	CATSRDLTRNYEQYF
TRBV19	TRBD1	TRBJ1-2	few	TGTGCCAGTAGTAGGGGGGACAGGGCTAACTATGGCTACACCTTC	CASSRGDRANYGYTF
TRBV11-3	.	TRBJ2-7	.	TGTGCCAGCAGCCCTAGGGCAGGCCTCTCGGACGAGCAGTACTTC	CASSPRAGLSDEQYF
TRBV5-1	TRBD1	TRBJ1-4	.	TGCGCCAGCAGCTTGGGCTGGGCAGGGGGTGCGGGTAATGAAAAACTGTTTTTT	CASSLGWAGGAGNEKLFF
TRBV25-1	.	TRBJ2-1	once	TGTGCCAGCAGTGAGCCAGGCCAAATTGACAATGAGCAGTTCTTC	CASSEPGQIDNEQFF
TRBV19	.	TRBJ1-3	few	TGTGCCAGTAGTACAATCGACAGCTCTGGAAACACCATATATTTT	CASSTIDSSGNTIYF
TRBV27	.	TRBJ2-7	.	TGTGCCAGCAGTTTATCTTACCTTGTGGTGCACGAGCAGTACTTC	CASSLSYLVVHEQYF
TRBV4-2	.	TRBJ2-7	.	TGTGCCAGCAGCCAAGACAGGGGCCTCTCCTACGAGCAGTACTTC	CASSQDRGLSYEQYF